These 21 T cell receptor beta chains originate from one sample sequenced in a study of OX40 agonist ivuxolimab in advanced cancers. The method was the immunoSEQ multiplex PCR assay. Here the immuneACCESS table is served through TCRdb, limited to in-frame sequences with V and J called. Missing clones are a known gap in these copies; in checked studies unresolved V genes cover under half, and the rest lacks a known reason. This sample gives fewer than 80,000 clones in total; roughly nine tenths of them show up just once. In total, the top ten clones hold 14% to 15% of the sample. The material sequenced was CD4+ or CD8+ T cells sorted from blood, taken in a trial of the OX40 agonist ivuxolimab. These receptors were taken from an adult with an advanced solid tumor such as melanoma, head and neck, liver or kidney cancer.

CDR3 sequence: CASSSDRFANTGELFF. The CDR3 DNA follows: TGTGCCAGCAGCTCCGACAGGTTCGCGAACACCGGGGAGCTGTTTTTT. The chain recombines TRBV28 with TRBJ2-2, with TRBD1 as a possible D gene (6 bases). Trimming stripped 6 bases from V and 0 bases from J, with 14 bases between. The germline V gene encodes CDR1 MDHEN and CDR2 SYDVKM. The CDR3 spans 16 residues.

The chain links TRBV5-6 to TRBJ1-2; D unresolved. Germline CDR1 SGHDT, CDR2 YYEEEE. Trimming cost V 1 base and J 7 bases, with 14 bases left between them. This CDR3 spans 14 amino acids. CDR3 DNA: TGTGCCAGCAGCTTGTCCAGCAAAGTCGGTGGCTACACCTTC. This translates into CASSLSSKVGGYTF.

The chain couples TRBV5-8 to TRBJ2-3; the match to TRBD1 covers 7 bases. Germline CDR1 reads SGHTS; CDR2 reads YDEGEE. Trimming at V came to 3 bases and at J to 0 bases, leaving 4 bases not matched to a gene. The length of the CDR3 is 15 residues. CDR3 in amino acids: CASSSGTASTDTQYF. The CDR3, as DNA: TGTGCCAGCAGCTCTGGGACAGCTAGCACAGATACGCAGTATTTT.

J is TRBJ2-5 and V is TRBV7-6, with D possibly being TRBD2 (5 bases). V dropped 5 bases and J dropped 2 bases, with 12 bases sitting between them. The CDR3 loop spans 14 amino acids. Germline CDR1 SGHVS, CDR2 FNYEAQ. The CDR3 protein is CASSTDEGQETQYF. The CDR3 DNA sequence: TGTGCCAGCAGCACCGACGAGGGACAAGAGACCCAGTACTTC.

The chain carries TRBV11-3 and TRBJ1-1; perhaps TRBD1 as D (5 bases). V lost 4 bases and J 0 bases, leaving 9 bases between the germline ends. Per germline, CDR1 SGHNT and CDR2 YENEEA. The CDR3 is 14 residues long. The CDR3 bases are TGTGCCAGCAGCTCCGGGACCATGAACACTGAAGCTTTCTTT. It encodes CASSSGTMNTEAFF. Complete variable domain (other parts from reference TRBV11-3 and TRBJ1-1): EAGVVQSPRYKIIEKKQPVAFWCNPISGHNTLYWYLQNLGQGPELLIRYENEEAVDDSQLPKDRFSAERLKGVDSTLKIQPAELGDSAVYLCASSSGTMNTEAFFGQGTRLTVV.

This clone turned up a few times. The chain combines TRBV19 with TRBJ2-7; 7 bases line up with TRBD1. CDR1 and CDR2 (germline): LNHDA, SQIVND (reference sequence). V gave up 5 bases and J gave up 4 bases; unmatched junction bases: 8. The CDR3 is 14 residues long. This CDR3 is CASSSRQGGYEQYF. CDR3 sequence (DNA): TGTGCCAGTAGTTCACGACAGGGTGGGTACGAGCAGTACTTC. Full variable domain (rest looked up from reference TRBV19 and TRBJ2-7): DGGITQSPKYLFRKEGQNVTLSCEQNLNHDAMYWYRQDPGQGLRLIYYSQIVNDFQKGDIAEGYSVSREKKESFPLTVTSAQKNPTAFYLCASSSRQGGYEQYFGPGTRLTVT.

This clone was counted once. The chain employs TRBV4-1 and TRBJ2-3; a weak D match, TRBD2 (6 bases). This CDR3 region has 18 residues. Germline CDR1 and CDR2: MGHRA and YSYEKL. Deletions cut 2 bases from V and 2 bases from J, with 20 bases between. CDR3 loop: CASSQNPRLVDFTDTQYF. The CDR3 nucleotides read TGCGCCAGCAGCCAAAACCCGCGACTAGTAGATTTCACAGATACGCAGTATTTT.

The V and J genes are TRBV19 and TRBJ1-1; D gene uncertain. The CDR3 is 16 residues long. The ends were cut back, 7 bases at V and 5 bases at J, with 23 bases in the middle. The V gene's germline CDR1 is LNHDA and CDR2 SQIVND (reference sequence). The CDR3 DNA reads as TGTGCCAGTACCCCGGAGTTTTCCAGTTTCCTTACTGAAGCTTTCTTT. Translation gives CASTPEFSSFLTEAFF.

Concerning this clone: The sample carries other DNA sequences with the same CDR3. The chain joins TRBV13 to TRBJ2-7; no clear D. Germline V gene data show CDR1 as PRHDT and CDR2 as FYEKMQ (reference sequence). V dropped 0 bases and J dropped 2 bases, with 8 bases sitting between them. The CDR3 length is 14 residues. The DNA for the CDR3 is TGTGCCAGCAGCTTAGGACGTGGCACCTACGAGCAGTACTTC. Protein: CASSLGRGTYEQYF.

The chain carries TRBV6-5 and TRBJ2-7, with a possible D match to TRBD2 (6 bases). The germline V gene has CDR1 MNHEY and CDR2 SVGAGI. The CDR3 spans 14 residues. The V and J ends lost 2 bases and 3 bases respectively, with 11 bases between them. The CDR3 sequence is CASSYRDGGYEQYF. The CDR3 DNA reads TGTGCCAGCAGTTACCGGGACGGGGGCTACGAGCAGTACTTC.

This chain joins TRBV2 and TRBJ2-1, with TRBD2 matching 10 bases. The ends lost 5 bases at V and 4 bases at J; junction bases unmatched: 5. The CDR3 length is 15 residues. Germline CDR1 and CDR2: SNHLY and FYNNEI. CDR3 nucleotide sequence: TGTGCCAGCAGTAAACTAGCGGGGTTTTACAATGAGCAGTTCTTC. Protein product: CASSKLAGFYNEQFF. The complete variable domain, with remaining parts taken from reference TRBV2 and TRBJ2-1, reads EPEVTQTPSHQVTQMGQEVILRCVPISNHLYFYWYRQILGQKVEFLVSFYNNEISEKSEIFDDQFSVERPDGSNFTLKIRSTKLEDSAMYFCASSKLAGFYNEQFFGPGTRLTVL.

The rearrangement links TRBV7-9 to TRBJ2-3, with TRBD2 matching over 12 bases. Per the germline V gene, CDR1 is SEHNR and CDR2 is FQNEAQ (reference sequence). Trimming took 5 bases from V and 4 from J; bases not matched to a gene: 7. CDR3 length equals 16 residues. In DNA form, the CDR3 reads TGTGCCAGCAGCCCTCCTAGCGGGAGGGCCGCAGATACGCAGTATTTT. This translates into CASSPPSGRAADTQYF.

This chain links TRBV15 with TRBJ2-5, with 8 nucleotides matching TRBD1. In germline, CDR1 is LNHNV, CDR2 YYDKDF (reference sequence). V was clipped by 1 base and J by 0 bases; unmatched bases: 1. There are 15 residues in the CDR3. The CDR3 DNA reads TGTGCCACCAGCAGAGGGGACAGGAACCAAGAGACCCAGTACTTC. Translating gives CATSRGDRNQETQYF.

DNA of the CDR3: TGCGCCAAGCATACCCGACAGGGGGAATATGAAAAACTGTTTTTT. It is translated as CAKHTRQGEYEKLFF. The rearrangement links TRBV4-3 to TRBJ1-4, with 9 bases lining up with TRBD1. Trimming removed 10 bases from V and 6 bases from J; junction bases left unmatched: 12. Looked up from germline, CDR1 is LGHNA and CDR2 is YSLEER. The CDR3 is made up of 15 amino acids.

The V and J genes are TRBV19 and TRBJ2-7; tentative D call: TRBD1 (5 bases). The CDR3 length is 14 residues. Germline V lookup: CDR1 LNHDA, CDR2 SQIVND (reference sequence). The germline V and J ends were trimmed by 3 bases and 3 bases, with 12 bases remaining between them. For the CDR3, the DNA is TGTGCCAGTAGTATGTTCCAGGGCGGCTACGAGCAGTACTTC. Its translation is CASSMFQGGYEQYF. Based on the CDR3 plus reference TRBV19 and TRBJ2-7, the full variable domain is DGGITQSPKYLFRKEGQNVTLSCEQNLNHDAMYWYRQDPGQGLRLIYYSQIVNDFQKGDIAEGYSVSREKKESFPLTVTSAQKNPTAFYLCASSMFQGGYEQYFGPGTRLTVT.

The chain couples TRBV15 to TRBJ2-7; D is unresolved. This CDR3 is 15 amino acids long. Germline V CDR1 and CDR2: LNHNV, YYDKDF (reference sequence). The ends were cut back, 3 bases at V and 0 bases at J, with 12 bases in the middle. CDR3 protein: CATSSESSFSYEQYF. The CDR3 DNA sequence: TGTGCCACCAGCAGTGAGTCCAGCTTCTCCTACGAGCAGTACTTC. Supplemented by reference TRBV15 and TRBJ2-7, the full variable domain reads DAMVIQNPRYQVTQFGKPVTLSCSQTLNHNVMYWYQQKSSQAPKLLFHYYDKDFNNEADTPDNFQSRRPNTSFCFLDIRSPGLGDTAMYLCATSSESSFSYEQYFGPGTRLTVT.

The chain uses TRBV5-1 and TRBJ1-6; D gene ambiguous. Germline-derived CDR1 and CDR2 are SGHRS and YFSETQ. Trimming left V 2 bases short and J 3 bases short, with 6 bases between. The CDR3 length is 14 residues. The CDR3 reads CASSFTIYNSPLHF. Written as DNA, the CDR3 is TGCGCCAGCAGCTTCACAATCTATAATTCACCCCTCCACTTT.

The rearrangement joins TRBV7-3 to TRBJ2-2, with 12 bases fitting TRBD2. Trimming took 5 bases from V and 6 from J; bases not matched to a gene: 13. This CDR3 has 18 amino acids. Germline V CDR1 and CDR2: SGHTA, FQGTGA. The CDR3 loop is CASSTSTSGRSPPGELFF. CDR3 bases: TGTGCCAGCAGCACCTCGACTAGCGGGAGATCCCCCCCCGGGGAGCTGTTTTTT.

CDR3 DNA: TGTGCCAGCAGCTGGTCCGGGTCACCGCCGAAGGGCAATGAGCAGTTCTTC. Protein sequence: CASSWSGSPPKGNEQFF. The chain links TRBV28 to TRBJ2-1; D uncertain. Trimming pared 6 bases from V and 6 bases from J, leaving 24 bases between. The CDR3 is 17 residues long. Germline V gene lookup returns CDR1 MDHEN and CDR2 SYDVKM.

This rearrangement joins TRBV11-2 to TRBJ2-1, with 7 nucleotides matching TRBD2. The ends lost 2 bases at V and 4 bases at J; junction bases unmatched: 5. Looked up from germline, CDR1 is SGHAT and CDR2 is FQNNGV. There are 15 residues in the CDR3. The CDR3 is CASSLFGDYYNEQFF. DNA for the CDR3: TGTGCCAGCAGCTTATTCGGGGACTATTACAATGAGCAGTTCTTC. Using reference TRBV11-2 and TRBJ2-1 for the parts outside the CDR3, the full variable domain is EAGVAQSPRYKIIEKRQSVAFWCNPISGHATLYWYQQILGQGPKLLIQFQNNGVVDDSQLPKDRFSAERLKGVDSTLKIQPAKLEDSAVYLCASSLFGDYYNEQFFGPGTRLTVL.

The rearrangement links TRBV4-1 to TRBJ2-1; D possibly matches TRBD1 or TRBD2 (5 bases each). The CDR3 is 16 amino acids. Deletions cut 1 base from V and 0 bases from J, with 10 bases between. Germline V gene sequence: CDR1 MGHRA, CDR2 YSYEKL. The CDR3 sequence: CASSQGDLSSYNEQFF. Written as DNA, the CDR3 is TGCGCCAGCAGCCAAGGGGACCTGAGCTCCTACAATGAGCAGTTCTTC.